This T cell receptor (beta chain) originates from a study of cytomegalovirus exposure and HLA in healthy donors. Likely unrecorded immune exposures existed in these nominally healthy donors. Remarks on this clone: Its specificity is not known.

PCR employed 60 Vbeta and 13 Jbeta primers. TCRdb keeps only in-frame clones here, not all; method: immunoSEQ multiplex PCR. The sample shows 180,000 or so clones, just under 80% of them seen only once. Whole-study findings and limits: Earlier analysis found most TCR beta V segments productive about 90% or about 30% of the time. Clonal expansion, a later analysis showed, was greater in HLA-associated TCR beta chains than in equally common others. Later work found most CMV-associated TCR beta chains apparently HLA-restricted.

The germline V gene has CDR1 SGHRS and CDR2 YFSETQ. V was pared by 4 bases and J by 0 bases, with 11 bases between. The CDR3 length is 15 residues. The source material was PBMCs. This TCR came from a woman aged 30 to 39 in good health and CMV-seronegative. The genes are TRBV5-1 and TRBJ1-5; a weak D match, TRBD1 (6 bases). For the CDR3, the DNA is TGCGCCAGCAGCCCGGACAGCCCTAGCAATCAGCCCCAGCATTTT. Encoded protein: CASSPDSPSNQPQHF.